The rows below give T cell receptor beta chains drawn from one sample of a study of shared clonotypes between healthy human individuals. TCRdb's copy holds only in-frame clones and misses some; the assay was immunoSEQ multiplex PCR. The sample consists of 1,100,000 or so clones, around 78% of them appearing once. Sample: memory CD4+ T cells from PBMCs. These receptors originate from a young man in good health. Some clones in this sample may be carry-over from other donors' samples. The CDR3 runs from the conserved cysteine through the conserved F or W. D genes are given only for firm matches. Clone size is not always given. Where it is, it says once, few, many or a class for expanded clones.

J	size	V	D	CDR3	DNA
TRBJ1-5	.	TRBV7-2	.	CASSLRGRRFNQPQHF	TGTGCCAGCAGCTTACGAGGACGCCGGTTCAATCAGCCCCAGCATTTT
TRBJ2-5	.	TRBV5-1	TRBD2	CASSAITGLAGEETQYF	TGCGCCAGCAGCGCCATCACCGGCCTAGCGGGAGAAGAGACCCAGTACTTC
TRBJ2-1	.	TRBV5-4	TRBD2	CASSPVWAGDGNEQFF	TGTGCCAGCAGCCCGGTCTGGGCGGGAGATGGCAATGAGCAGTTCTTC
TRBJ2-5	once	TRBV7-3	TRBD1	CASSPGTGGGETQYF	TGTGCCAGCAGCCCCGGGACAGGGGGGGGTGAGACCCAGTACTTC
TRBJ1-1	.	TRBV29-1	TRBD1	CSVDTGGRAFF	TGCAGCGTTGATACAGGGGGCAGAGCTTTCTTT
TRBJ1-1	.	TRBV18	.	CASSPAGVTEAFF	TGTGCCAGCTCACCAGCGGGGGTCACTGAAGCTTTCTTT
TRBJ2-7	.	TRBV7-9	.	CASSLTETPPEQYF	TGTGCCAGCAGCTTAACTGAAACCCCCCCCGAGCAGTACTTC
TRBJ2-6	.	TRBV29-1	.	CSVAGGFSGANVLTF	TGCAGCGTTGCCGGGGGCTTCTCTGGGGCCAACGTCCTGACTTTC
TRBJ2-1	.	TRBV7-2	.	CASSLLGTTLGNEQFF	TGTGCCAGCAGCTTATTAGGGACCACTCTCGGCAATGAGCAGTTCTTC
TRBJ1-1	many	TRBV5-1	.	CASSFTGTLGAFF	TGCGCCAGCAGCTTTACAGGGACCCTGGGAGCTTTCTTT
TRBJ2-1	.	TRBV11-3	.	CASSLAGGRNDEQFF	TGTGCCAGCAGCTTAGCGGGCGGTCGGAACGATGAGCAGTTCTTC
TRBJ2-1	.	TRBV7-2	.	CASSLATNSYNEQFF	TGTGCCAGCAGCTTAGCGACAAACTCCTACAATGAGCAGTTCTTC
TRBJ1-2	.	TRBV11-3	.	CASSWGPTGPHTF	TGTGCCAGCAGCTGGGGGCCAACAGGGCCCCACACCTTC
TRBJ1-2	.	TRBV28	.	CASSPRGPYGYTF	TGTGCCAGCAGCCCTCGGGGCCCATATGGCTACACCTTC
TRBJ2-2	.	TRBV7-8	TRBD1	CASSLNTGDNTESGELFF	TGTGCCAGCAGCTTAAACACAGGGGACAACACGGAATCCGGGGAGCTGTTTTTT
TRBJ2-7	few	TRBV11-2	TRBD2	CASSRNQIAGGLDEQYF	TGTGCCAGCAGCCGTAACCAGATAGCGGGAGGTCTGGATGAGCAGTACTTC
TRBJ1-5	.	TRBV6-1	.	CASSENWKGQPQHF	TGTGCCAGCAGTGAAAATTGGAAGGGACAGCCCCAGCATTTT
TRBJ2-5	.	TRBV7-2	TRBD2	CASSLVLAGGRREQYF	TGTGCCAGCAGCTTAGTACTAGCGGGAGGCCGTCGGGAGCAGTACTTC
TRBJ2-1	few	TRBV28	TRBD2	CASSLAFSRGLAGDNEQFF	TGTGCCAGCAGTTTGGCTTTTTCGAGGGGACTAGCGGGAGACAATGAGCAGTTCTTC
TRBJ2-1	.	TRBV4-2	.	CASSPLLGQRSHNEQFF	TGTGCCAGCAGCCCCCTCCTCGGCCAGCGGAGTCACAATGAGCAGTTCTTC
TRBJ1-1	.	TRBV10-3	TRBD1	CAISETGTTEAFF	TGTGCCATCAGCGAGACAGGGACCACTGAAGCTTTCTTT
TRBJ1-4	.	TRBV18	.	CASSPRGYNEKLFF	TGTGCCAGCTCACCGAGGGGGTATAATGAAAAACTGTTTTTT
TRBJ2-7	.	TRBV10-3	.	CAISEGQPGEQYF	TGTGCCATCAGTGAAGGGCAGCCGGGCGAGCAGTACTTC
TRBJ2-1	many	TRBV7-2	TRBD2	CASSLVALAGDGDEQFF	TGTGCCAGCAGCTTAGTGGCTCTAGCGGGGGACGGAGATGAGCAGTTCTTC
TRBJ2-1	.	TRBV30	.	CAWSVGGGEQFF	TGTGCCTGGAGTGTAGGTGGAGGTGAGCAGTTCTTC
TRBJ1-2	once	TRBV27	.	CASSLQGAGYTF	TGTGCCAGCAGTTTACAGGGTGCCGGCTACACCTTC
TRBJ1-2	once	TRBV20-1	TRBD1	CSLGTAYGYTF	TGCAGTCTGGGGACAGCCTATGGCTACACCTTC
TRBJ2-7	.	TRBV28	.	CASSLILAEQYF	TGTGCCAGCAGCCTCATCTTGGCCGAGCAGTACTTC
TRBJ2-5	few	TRBV29-1	.	CSAQTDYKETQYF	TGCAGCGCCCAGACGGACTACAAAGAGACCCAGTACTTC
TRBJ2-5	.	TRBV30	TRBD2	CAWSGLAGWLETQYF	TGTGCCTGGAGCGGACTAGCGGGATGGTTGGAGACCCAGTACTTC
TRBJ2-5	.	TRBV5-1	TRBD2	CASSWTSGTLGETQYF	TGCGCCAGCAGCTGGACTAGCGGGACGTTGGGGGAGACCCAGTACTTC
TRBJ2-2	.	TRBV30	TRBD1	CAWSSGQGGPGELFF	TGTGCCTGGAGTTCGGGACAGGGAGGGCCCGGGGAGCTGTTTTTT
TRBJ2-5	.	TRBV7-9	TRBD1	CASSSDREGWETQYF	TGTGCCAGCAGCTCAGACAGGGAAGGTTGGGAGACCCAGTACTTC
TRBJ1-2	.	TRBV27	.	CASSLTGPGGNYGYTF	TGTGCCAGCAGTTTAACGGGGCCGGGTGGAAACTATGGCTACACCTTC
TRBJ2-3	.	TRBV5-1	TRBD2	CASSLLAGDSDTQYF	TGCGCCAGCAGCTTGTTAGCGGGCGACTCAGATACGCAGTATTTT
TRBJ2-7	.	TRBV25-1	TRBD1	CASSELGDRYTYEQYF	TGTGCCAGCAGTGAATTGGGGGACAGATACACCTACGAGCAGTACTTC
TRBJ2-7	.	TRBV28	TRBD2	CASSLRPGLAGWEQYF	TGTGCCAGCAGTCTCCGGCCGGGACTAGCGGGATGGGAGCAGTACTTC
TRBJ2-3	.	TRBV5-1	.	CASSSTGADTQYF	TGCGCCAGCAGCAGTACAGGAGCCGATACGCAGTATTTT
TRBJ2-5	few	TRBV15	TRBD1	CATSDSGQGVETQYF	TGTGCCACCAGCGATAGTGGACAGGGGGTAGAGACCCAGTACTTC
TRBJ2-1	.	TRBV5-1	TRBD2	CASSLGLAAYNEQFF	TGCGCCAGCAGCCTTGGTCTAGCGGCCTACAATGAGCAGTTCTTC